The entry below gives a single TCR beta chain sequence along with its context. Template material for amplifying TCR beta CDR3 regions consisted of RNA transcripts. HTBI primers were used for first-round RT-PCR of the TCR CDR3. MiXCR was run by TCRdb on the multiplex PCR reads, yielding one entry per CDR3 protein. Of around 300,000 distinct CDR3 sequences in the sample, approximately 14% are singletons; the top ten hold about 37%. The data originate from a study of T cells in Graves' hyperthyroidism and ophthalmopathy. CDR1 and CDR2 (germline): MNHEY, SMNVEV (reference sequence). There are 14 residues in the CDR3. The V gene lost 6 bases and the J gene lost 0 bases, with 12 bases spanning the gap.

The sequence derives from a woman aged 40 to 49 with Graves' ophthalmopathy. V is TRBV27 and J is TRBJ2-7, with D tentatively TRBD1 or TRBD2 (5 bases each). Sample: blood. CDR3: CASRPGRLSYEQYF. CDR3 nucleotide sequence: TGTGCCAGCAGACCGGGACGGCTCTCCTACGAGCAGTACTTC.